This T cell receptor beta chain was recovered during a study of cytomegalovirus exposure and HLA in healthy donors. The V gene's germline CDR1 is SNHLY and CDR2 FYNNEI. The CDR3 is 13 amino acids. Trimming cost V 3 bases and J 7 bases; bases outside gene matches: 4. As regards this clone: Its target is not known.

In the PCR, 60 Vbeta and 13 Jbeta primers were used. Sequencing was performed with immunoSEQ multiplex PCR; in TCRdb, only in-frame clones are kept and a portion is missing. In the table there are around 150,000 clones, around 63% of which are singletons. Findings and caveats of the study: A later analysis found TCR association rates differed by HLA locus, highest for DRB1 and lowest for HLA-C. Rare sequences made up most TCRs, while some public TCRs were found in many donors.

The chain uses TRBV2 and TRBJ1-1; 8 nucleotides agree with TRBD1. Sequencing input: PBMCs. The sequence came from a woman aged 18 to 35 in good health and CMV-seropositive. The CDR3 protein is CASSETGEGEAFF. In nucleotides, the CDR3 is TGTGCCAGCAGTGAGACAGGGGAAGGTGAAGCTTTCTTT.